This T cell receptor (beta chain) comes out of a study of OX40 agonist ivuxolimab in advanced cancers. The study's findings and limits: Averaged across samples, CD8+ T cells carried more expanded clones than CD4+ did.

Turning to this clone: The antigen remains undetermined.

Germline V gene sequence: CDR1 SQVTM, CDR2 ANQGSEA. Deletions cut 4 bases from V and 0 bases from J, with 10 bases between. The CDR3 length is 14 residues. The data were produced by immunoSEQ multiplex PCR, yet TCRdb's version contains in-frame clones alone and is incomplete. The profile shows 45,000 or so clones, 88% of them singletons. This TCR was sampled from an adult with an advanced solid tumor such as melanoma, head and neck, liver or kidney cancer. The sample here was CD4+ or CD8+ T cells sorted from blood, taken in a trial of the OX40 agonist ivuxolimab. This chain uses TRBV29-1 with TRBJ1-5; no reliable D call. CDR3 sequence (DNA): TGCAGCGTTGCTCAAAGTAATAGCAATCAGCCCCAGCATTTT. Translating gives CSVAQSNSNQPQHF.